The rows below give T cell receptor beta chains drawn from one sample of a study of blood T cell repertoires in COVID-19. Measured with immunoSEQ multiplex PCR; TCRdb has only the in-frame clones, and not every one. Among over 130,000 clones listed, around 88% were seen once. The sequenced sample was peripheral blood. The receptors here all came from a human donor in a cohort sampled during active COVID-19. The CDR3 runs from the conserved cysteine through the conserved F or W. A D gene is named only where the DNA matches it firmly. Clone size is shown for a subset of rows, as once, few, many or a class of expanded clone.

v_call	d_call	clone_size	j_call	cdr3_aa	cdr3_nt
TRBV11-2	-	few	TRBJ1-1	CASSLKFGQRNTEAFF	TGTGCCAGCAGCTTAAAGTTCGGACAGAGGAACACTGAAGCTTTCTTT
TRBV15	-	-	TRBJ1-1	CATSNYRAMNTEAFF	TGTGCCACCAGCAATTACAGGGCTATGAACACTGAAGCTTTCTTT
TRBV29-1	TRBD1	-	TRBJ1-2	CSVGDRSRSGYTF	TGCAGCGTAGGGGACAGGTCCCGTTCTGGCTACACCTTC
TRBV6-2/TRBV6-3	TRBD1	once	TRBJ1-2	CASSYPWRTGRPIYGYTF	TGTGCCAGCAGTTACCCATGGCGGACAGGGAGGCCCATATATGGCTACACCTTC
TRBV4-3	-	-	TRBJ2-3	CASSQDLPGVGADTQYF	TGCGCCAGCAGCCAAGATCTGCCGGGGGTGGGAGCAGATACGCAGTATTTT
TRBV2	-	-	TRBJ2-7	CASRVGVYEQYF	TGTGCCAGCAGAGTCGGGGTCTACGAGCAGTACTTC
TRBV7-9	-	-	TRBJ2-4	CASSLRRGLAKNIQYF	TGTGCCAGCAGCTTACGGCGGGGACTAGCCAAAAACATTCAGTACTTC
TRBV12-3/TRBV12-4	-	-	TRBJ1-1	CASSLNREAFF	TGTGCCAGCAGTTTAAACAGGGAAGCTTTCTTT
TRBV28	TRBD1	-	TRBJ2-5	CASRPTTGEETQYF	TGTGCCAGCAGACCTACGACAGGGGAAGAGACCCAGTACTTC
TRBV19	-	-	TRBJ2-2	CASSAGDFGELFF	TGTGCCAGTAGTGCAGGGGATTTCGGGGAGCTGTTTTTT
TRBV5-1	-	-	TRBJ2-1	CASSRSGNNEQFF	TGCGCCAGCAGCCGTTCAGGTAACAATGAGCAGTTCTTC